This entry features one T cell receptor beta chain sequence. Looked up from germline, CDR1 is SGHAT and CDR2 is FQNNGV. V lost 1 base, J lost 8 bases, and 8 bases stayed unmatched. The CDR3 has 15 amino acids. This specimen belongs to a study of blood T cell repertoires in COVID-19. Study-level information: Both acute and convalescent COVID-19 samples were obtained from the United States, Italy and Spain. T cells, B-cell-depleted T cells, or PBMCs provided the cDNA or gDNA that served as material.

Methods used by the authors: Reference gene primers were amplified, and this amplification served to estimate nucleated cell counts. Sequencing used immunoSEQ multiplex PCR; TCRdb keeps in-frame clones, though not all of them. Clonal size and the V and J genes are those of that table, whereas D and trimming came from the DNA. The sample records 150,000 to 200,000 clones, more than 75% being singletons. This TCR was sampled from a man aged 18 to 35 with active or convalescent COVID-19. Sequenced sample: peripheral blood. The V call is TRBV11-2, the J call TRBJ1-2; 9 bases are shared with TRBD1. The CDR3, as DNA: TGTGCCAGCAGCTTAGTTGGGGGACAGGGTGGCGGCTACACCTTC. This translates into CASSLVGGQGGGYTF.